Listed here is a single T cell receptor beta chain. Its antigen is currently not known. Per-nucleotide qualities are absent, and no much larger clonotype sits a single base away. The cohort was made up of hundreds of healthy bone marrow donors. At the time of sampling, every cohort member was nominally healthy, though immune exposures that went unrecorded were likely present. The donor tested CMV seropositive and was one of the 289 seropositive cohort members. Each donor provided a peripheral blood sample, and peripheral blood mononuclear cells were used for TCR beta sequencing. The Qiagen DNeasy Blood Extraction Kit was used to extract genomic DNA from the blood cell samples. Library construction relied on the immunoSEQ multiplex PCR assay. The multiplex PCR relied on a mix of 60 forward primers for TCR Vbeta segments and 13 reverse primers for TCR Jbeta segments. Amplification of the CDR3 region of rearranged TCR beta genes was performed with a multiplex PCR assay on genomic DNA. On the Illumina HiSeq System, the amplified TCR beta libraries were sequenced as 87-base-pair reads. In the authors' own workflow: A later analysis counted tens of millions of unique TCR beta chains across the 550 to 750 repertoires, and around 9.9 million of these chains were shared by at least two donors. To remove PCR and sequencing errors, raw reads were error-corrected and collapsed into unique sequences using a nearest-neighbor algorithm that merged closely related sequences. To assign V, D and J gene segments, CDR3 sequences were aligned to IMGT reference sequences. For a sequence to be retained, a match of at least six nucleotides to both a V gene segment and a J gene segment was required. Rearrangements were classified as productive when the CDR3 lacked stop codons and remained in frame with V and J, and all other rearrangements were classified as non-productive. Following IMGT convention, CDR3 was defined as the stretch from the second conserved V-encoded cysteine up to the conserved J-encoded phenylalanine. The earlier analysis of roughly 590 of the donors excluded any sequence lacking an unambiguous match to a single V gene segment. An earlier analysis of about 600 of the donors called V segments functional above 56.7% productive rearrangements and segregating when the between-donor standard deviation exceeded 5%. A statistical classification framework was built to diagnose cytomegalovirus status from the catalog of TCR beta chain sequences. In a later analysis, V and J genes were assigned by comparing TCR nucleotide sequences against IMGT/GENE-DB human TR gene sequences. Using the TCRdist pipeline, a later analysis assigned CDR3 sequences along with most-parsimonious VDJ recombination scenarios. In a later analysis, each TCR beta chain was defined by its CDR3 amino acid sequence together with its V-gene family, and reads without a unique V-gene family were excluded. As a way to deal with suspected cross-contamination and a sequencing artifact, a later analysis dropped 450 to 700 nucleotide sequences that were highly shared and had low generation probability. In a later analysis, a clonal expansion index for each public chain was calculated from normalized within-repertoire ranks of inferred template counts. A later analysis computed generation probabilities with a VDJ recombination model fitted to out-of-frame rearrangements, and checked the results against IGoR. A later analysis scored TCR-TCR, TCR-HLA and TCR-CMV co-occurrence with hypergeometric tests, applying a repertoire-size bias correction to TCR pairs. A later analysis estimated false discovery rates by permuting HLA or CMV assignments 20 times. In a later analysis, co-occurring TCRs were grouped using DBSCAN, with TCRdist sequence similarity added in when clustering inside HLA-allele-positive subsets. For co-occurrence clustering, repertoires with fewer than 30,000 or more than 120,000 public chains were excluded, along with 5 or 6 repertoires with anomalous nucleotide sharing. TCRdb retrieved this table from immuneACCESS and kept in-frame rearrangements only. Not all clones are present; in checked studies, unresolved V genes account for under half, and no reason is known for the remainder. The DNA gave D and trimming, while V, J and clone size come from that table. Present in this sample are about 150,000 clones, roughly 78% of which were seen just once. Approximately 13% of the sample belongs to the ten largest clones.

This specimen comes from a study of cytomegalovirus exposure and HLA in healthy donors (dated by TCRdb to between 2016 and 2019). Regarding the complete study: An earlier analysis of roughly 610 of the donors reported around 280 Gb of sequence data and 117 million unique TCR beta sequences obtained from approximately 180 million T cells. An early release that covered some 630 HLA-typed donors contained approximately 300 gigabases of sequencing data and about 84 million unique TCR sequences. Of the approximately 400 genotyped donors, over 80% were placed in the genetic ancestry cluster associated with self-reported Caucasian donors. The study was designed to test whether signatures of past pathogen exposure could be identified by cataloging public T cell receptors. The T cell repertoires of 666 subjects were profiled by immunosequencing and related to cytomegalovirus serostatus. Besides the first cohort of roughly 660 subjects, a separate validation cohort made up of over 100 different subjects was used. To predict cytomegalovirus infection status, the study combined high-throughput TCR immunosequencing, statistical association of individual TCRs with disease status, and machine learning. A later analysis re-examined previously published TCR beta repertoires from 600 to 700 donors and added high-resolution HLA genotyping to investigate patterns of TCR occurrence. Rather than using new phenotypic data, the later analysis identified candidate immune exposures from TCR beta sequences and from how often those sequences occurred across donors. To decide whether each TCR beta V gene segment behaved as functional or pseudogenic, an earlier analysis of over 500 of the donors relied on high-throughput TCR beta sequencing. Alongside the repertoire data, information on donor age, sex, ethnicity and CMV serostatus was compiled. A later genetic analysis took genome-wide SNP genotypes for about 65% of the 666 donors and used that subset as a discovery cohort. Every discovery cohort repertoire had been produced on one sequencing platform. HLA typing covered class I and class II loci at four-digit resolution. The number of typed donors differed by locus: roughly 620-640 for A, B, C, DRB1 and DQB1; approximately 530 for DQA1; 606 for DPA1; and 400 to 480 for DPB1. Roughly five DR-DQ haplotypes were handled as single units for association and clustering, since linkage in the cohort was strong. Among roughly 400 genotyped donors of the cohort, an average of about 240,000 unique TCR beta nucleotide sequences were sequenced per donor, roughly 20% of them non-productive. On the study overall, not on this receptor specifically: Most CMV-associated TCR beta chains appeared to be HLA-restricted in a later analysis, and the HLA associations seemed to be driven largely by CMV exposure. In a later genetic analysis, fewer N-insertions in productive TCRs were reported among donors in an Asian-associated ancestry cluster than the roughly 700-donor mean. A further reported finding was that TCR beta sequences accurately predicted the HLA-A and HLA-B alleles for most subjects in the first cohort. A later genetic analysis associated a missense DCLRE1C variant with V-gene and J-gene trimming of TCR beta chains, and an independent cohort replicated the association. Assigning TCR associations to individual alleles was difficult when HLA alleles, especially DR and DQ, strongly co-occurred. It was suggested by the authors that the approach could potentially be generalized to other disease states and immunological phenotypes. Because the 87-base-pair reads could not distinguish some IMGT-functional V segments, including TRBV6-2 and TRBV6-3, those segments were excluded. The study listed 150 to 200 TCR beta chains as associated with cytomegalovirus. Three of the identified cytomegalovirus-associated TCR beta chains were confirmed in vitro to be specific for cytomegalovirus antigens. At a false discovery rate of 0.05, a later analysis linked 16,951 TCR beta sequences to specific HLA alleles. Correlated functional status among segregating V segments might reflect linkage disequilibrium, but an unknown experimental factor could not be ruled out. For the cohort, immune exposure information was limited to CMV serostatus. Sequencing depth was assumed to be roughly uniform across donors in the presence/absence analyses, though that assumption may not hold. Compared with equally common non-associated chains, HLA-associated TCR beta chains in a later analysis were more clonally expanded and had lower generation probabilities. Around 16 rarely observed V segments, including chromosome 9 orphons, were excluded from the earlier analysis of about 600 of the donors because counts were too low. A cluster of highly shared sequence variants was judged likely to be a technical artifact of the sequencing pipeline. This cohort had only TCR beta chains sequenced, and the lack of alpha or paired-chain data limited which features could be detected. Across donors, most TCR sequences were observed very rarely, whereas some public TCRs were present in many individuals. Because HLA typing was unavailable for some donors at each locus, only the typed subset was used in association tests. According to a later analysis, parvovirus B19, influenza, CMV and Epstein-Barr virus appeared linked to several top co-occurrence clusters. In a later analysis, the rate of TCR association differed among HLA loci, with DRB1 alleles having the most associated TCRs and HLA-C alleles having the fewest. Broadly in line with IMGT annotations, most TCR beta V segments showed up in productive rearrangements about 87% or about 30% of the time in an earlier analysis of around 600 of the donors. The classifier was reported to diagnose cytomegalovirus status with high specificity and sensitivity in both the original cohort and the validation cohort.

Taken from the germline V gene, the CDR1 and CDR2 loops are SNHLY and FYNNEI. V has 6 bases trimmed and J has 4 bases trimmed; junction bases matching no gene number 6. CDR3 length: 14 amino acids, cysteine to phenylalanine. Left in the record is the CDR3 DNA by itself, 42 bases read in frame from the first base. The material sequenced was PBMCs. The chain was built from TRBV2 and TRBJ1-2, with 9 central nucleotides matching TRBD1. The origin of this receptor is a woman aged 45-65 years in good health and CMV-seropositive. The DNA is TGTGCCAGCAGGCCCGGGACAGGGCCCTATGGCTACACCTTC. This gives the protein CASRPGTGPYGYTF.